The entry below gives a single T cell receptor beta chain sequence along with its context. The antigen remains undetermined. This entry belongs to a study of response to subunit inactivated influenza vaccine. Whole-study results and caveats: The study's authors posited that every seasonal influenza vaccination enlists few new T cells.

Germline CDR1 reads SGHNT; CDR2 reads YYREEE (reference sequence). There are 15 residues in the CDR3. After removal of 4 bases from V and 7 bases from J, the junction contained 9 bases not matched to a gene. Via MiXCR, TCRdb re-called the RT-PCR reads, giving one row per CDR3 protein. The sample lists about half a million distinct CDR3 sequences, 7.6% seen once, with approximately 13% in the top ten. The V and J genes are TRBV5-4 and TRBJ2-1; TRBD2 matches 9 bases. The input for sequencing was PBMCs from blood, taken around 25 months after vaccination. The sequence was obtained from a man in his fifties or sixties who received an inactivated influenza vaccine. CDR3 residues: CASSQLAGVRNEQFF. In DNA form, the CDR3 reads TGTGCCAGCAGCCAATTAGCGGGAGTACGTAATGAGCAGTTCTTC.